The 27 T cell receptor beta chains in this list originate from one sample, sequenced in a study of blood T cell repertoires in COVID-19. Only in-frame clones appear in the TCRdb table, and some are missing; sequencing was by immunoSEQ multiplex PCR. Of 200,000 to 300,000 clones listed, around four fifths were seen once; the top ten hold 6% to 7%. The sample taken for sequencing was peripheral blood. The receptor set was obtained from a woman aged 55-69 years with active or convalescent COVID-19.

The chain couples TRBV7-6 to TRBJ2-7, with D perhaps TRBD1 (7 bases). The CDR3 totals 13 residues. The ends were cut back, 3 bases at V and 6 bases at J, with 12 bases in the middle. CDR1 is SGHVS, CDR2 FNYEAQ, per germline. The CDR3 DNA follows: TGTGCCAGCAGCTTGAGACAGGGAGGCGAGCAGTACTTC. Translation: CASSLRQGGEQYF.

This clone was counted ten times or more. This sample includes further DNA sequences coding for the same CDR3. The chain employs TRBV5-6 and TRBJ1-2, with TRBD1 identical over 7 bases. With 2 bases clipped from V and 7 bases from J, the junction kept 5 bases outside the gene matches. The CDR3 loop spans 13 amino acids. Germline V gives CDR1 SGHDT, CDR2 YYEEEE. The CDR3 sequence is CASSFDRAAGYTF. CDR3 DNA: TGTGCCAGCAGCTTCGACAGGGCCGCTGGCTACACCTTC.

This clone was seen once. The genes are TRBV5-1 and TRBJ2-7, with TRBD2 identical over 13 bases. This CDR3 has 16 amino acids. The V segment lost 2 bases and the J segment 6 bases; nucleotides outside the gene matches: 8. Looked up from germline, CDR1 is SGHRS and CDR2 is YFSETQ. The CDR3, as DNA: TGCGCCAGCAGCTTCGGACTAGCGGGAGTCTTGGGCGAGCAGTACTTC. Amino acid sequence: CASSFGLAGVLGEQYF.

V and J are TRBV25-1 and TRBJ1-3; D possibly corresponds to TRBD1 (6 bases). CDR3 length equals 16 residues. Trimming stripped 5 bases from V and 2 bases from J, with 16 bases between. CDR1 and CDR2 from the germline V gene are MGHDK and SYGVNS. The CDR3 loop is CASSTHSRGTGNTIYF. CDR3 nucleotide sequence: TGTGCCAGCAGTACTCACTCGAGGGGGACTGGAAACACCATATATTTT.

This sequence joins TRBV3-1 (or the pseudogene TRBV3-2) and TRBJ2-1, with 9 bases aligning to TRBD2. This CDR3 is built from 15 residues. The J segment lost 12 bases and the V segment lost 4 bases, leaving 13 bases of the junction unmatched. Germline V CDR1 and CDR2: LGHDT, YNNKEL (reference sequence). The chain's CDR3 is CASSRLESGGKGQFF. The CDR3 DNA reads as TGTGCCAGCAGCCGACTTGAGAGCGGGGGGAAGGGGCAGTTCTTC.

V is TRBV19 and J is TRBJ1-2; unclear D gene. Between the trimmed V and J ends, which lost 3 bases and 6 bases, there was a span of 8 bases. The CDR3 contains 12 residues. CDR1 is LNHDA, CDR2 SQIVND, per germline (reference sequence). CDR3 sequence: CASSMVSDGYTF. CDR3 nucleotides: TGTGCCAGTAGTATGGTCTCGGATGGCTACACCTTC.

This chain links TRBV7-8 with TRBJ2-3; 7 bases match TRBD1. Germline V gene data show CDR1 as SGHVS and CDR2 as FQNEAQ. The CDR3 loop spans 16 amino acids. The junction had 5 bases not matched to a gene; V was cut back by 0 bases and J by 2 bases. Here the CDR3 reads CASSLAARGNTDTQYF. In DNA form, the CDR3 reads TGTGCCAGCAGCTTAGCAGCCAGGGGGAACACAGATACGCAGTATTTT.

The chain recombines TRBV7-9 with TRBJ2-2; tentative D call: TRBD1 (6 bases). The CDR3 spans 15 residues. Germline lookup yields CDR1 SEHNR and CDR2 FQNEAQ (reference sequence). The V end lost 0 bases, the J end lost 1 base, and 6 bases lay between the germline ends. For the CDR3, the DNA is TGTGCCAGCAGCTTAGCGGGACAGAACACCGGGGAGCTGTTTTTT. Residues: CASSLAGQNTGELFF.

This sequence joins TRBV10-3 and TRBJ1-3; 8 bases line up with TRBD1. CDR3 length equals 16 residues. From germline, CDR1 is ENHRY and CDR2 SYGVKD. V gave up 0 bases and J gave up 3 bases; unmatched junction bases: 4. The CDR3 DNA reads TGTGCCATCAGTGAGTCCGGACAGGGAAGTGGAAACACCATATATTTT. Translation: CAISESGQGSGNTIYF.

The rearrangement joins TRBV6-5 to TRBJ1-5; 9 nucleotides line up with TRBD1. This CDR3 contains 14 residues. CDR1 and CDR2 from the germline V gene are MNHEY and SVGAGI. The trim removed 6 bases at V and 6 bases at J, leaving 6 bases unmatched. The CDR3: CASRPTGGGQPQHF. The DNA for the CDR3 is TGTGCCAGCAGACCCACAGGGGGCGGTCAGCCCCAGCATTTT.

This sequence joins TRBV6-5 and TRBJ1-5; D is ambiguous. The CDR3 runs 12 residues. Trimming left V 4 bases short and J 7 bases short, with 8 bases between. CDR1 and CDR2 from the germline V gene are MNHEY and SVGAGI. The CDR3 loop reads CASSSGRQPQHF. Written as DNA, the CDR3 is TGTGCCAGCAGTTCTGGGAGGCAGCCCCAGCATTTT.

The table lists this clone with a few counts. This chain uses TRBV3-1 (or the pseudogene TRBV3-2) with TRBJ2-2, with D uncertain. Trimming removed 0 bases from V and 4 bases from J, with 6 bases in between. The CDR3 loop spans 14 amino acids. The germline V gene encodes CDR1 LGHDT and CDR2 YNNKEL (reference sequence). CDR3 sequence (DNA): TGTGCCAGCAGCCAAGATAGCTTCACCGGGGAGCTGTTTTTT. The encoded protein is CASSQDSFTGELFF.

The sample holds a few counts of this clone. V and J are TRBV4-2 and TRBJ2-1; 9 bases map to TRBD2. V was pared by 0 bases and J by 0 bases, with 18 bases of the junction left unmatched. The CDR3 contains 22 residues. Germline-derived CDR1 and CDR2 are LGHNA and YNFKEQ. The CDR3 spells CASSQEGTGTSFLPNSYNEQFF. DNA for the CDR3: TGTGCCAGCAGCCAAGAAGGTACCGGGACTAGCTTTCTCCCTAACTCCTACAATGAGCAGTTCTTC.

The chain employs TRBV19 and TRBJ1-5; 9 bases are a match to TRBD1. Germline V lookup: CDR1 LNHDA, CDR2 SQIVND (reference sequence). The CDR3 covers 17 residues. The J segment lost 3 bases and the V segment lost 7 bases, leaving 13 bases of the junction unmatched. The CDR3 loop reads CASNRRLGQGTNQPQHF. The CDR3 bases are TGTGCCAGTAACCGGAGACTGGGACAGGGCACCAATCAGCCCCAGCATTTT.

The chain carries TRBV21-1 and TRBJ1-1; the D segment call TRBD1 is taken from the table without a DNA check. TRBV21-1 is described as a pseudogene. The CDR3 is made up of 15 amino acids. CDR3 in DNA: TGTGCCAGCAGCAAAGGGGACAGGGGGAACACTGAAGCTTTCTTT. This sequence encodes CASSKGDRGNTEAFF.

This chain links TRBV7-9 with TRBJ2-5; D not certain. This CDR3 spans 15 amino acids. Between the trimmed V and J ends, which lost 0 bases and 0 bases, there was a span of 8 bases. Looked up from germline, CDR1 is SEHNR and CDR2 is FQNEAQ (reference sequence). CDR3 sequence: CASSLARSYQETQYF. The CDR3 bases are TGTGCCAGCAGCTTAGCCCGGTCGTACCAAGAGACCCAGTACTTC.

This clone was detected a few times. This chain uses TRBV24-1 with TRBJ2-2, with D perhaps matching TRBD1 (5 bases). The V and J ends lost 4 bases and 7 bases respectively, with 12 bases between them. From germline, CDR1 is KGHDR and CDR2 SFDVKD. This CDR3 is 14 amino acids long. The CDR3 protein is CATSDTREGGELFF. The CDR3 bases are TGTGCCACCAGTGACACCAGGGAAGGCGGGGAGCTGTTTTTT.

The rearrangement uses TRBV28 and TRBJ1-2, with TRBD1 as a possible D gene (6 bases). This CDR3 has 15 residues. The germline V gene encodes CDR1 MDHEN and CDR2 SYDVKM. V lost 5 bases to trimming and J lost 4 bases, with 17 bases between them. CDR3 sequence reads: CASSPDRNTFYGYTF. For the CDR3, the DNA is TGTGCCAGCAGTCCCGACAGGAACACCTTCTATGGCTACACCTTC.

The genes are TRBV5-6 and TRBJ1-2, with TRBD1 matching over 9 bases. The ends lost 4 bases at V and 1 base at J; junction bases unmatched: 8. Looked up from germline, CDR1 is SGHDT and CDR2 is YYEEEE. This CDR3 comprises 16 residues. CDR3 sequence: CASSTHTGQGNYGYTF. In DNA form, the CDR3 reads TGTGCCAGCAGCACTCACACGGGACAGGGTAACTATGGCTACACCTTC.

The genes are TRBV5-1 and TRBJ2-6; no clear D gene. There are 15 residues in the CDR3. V lost 3 bases to trimming and J lost 0 bases, with 7 bases between them. Germline V gene data show CDR1 as SGHRS and CDR2 as YFSETQ. For the CDR3, the DNA is TGCGCCAGCAGCTCCATGAGCTCTGGGGCCAACGTCCTGACTTTC. Residues: CASSSMSSGANVLTF. Drawing the rest from reference TRBV5-1 and TRBJ2-6, the complete variable domain is KAGVTQTPRYLIKTRGQQVTLSCSPISGHRSVSWYQQTPGQGLQFLFEYFSETQRNKGNFPGRFSGRQFSNSRSEMNVSTLELGDSALYLCASSSMSSGANVLTFGAGSRLTVL.

The chain couples TRBV11-2 to TRBJ2-1; a weak D match, TRBD1 (5 bases). V lost 4 bases and J 6 bases, leaving 13 bases between the germline ends. CDR1 SGHAT and CDR2 FQNNGV come from the germline V gene. The CDR3 runs to 14 residues. The CDR3 DNA reads as TGTGCCAGCAGCTGGGCAGGGCCGGGCAATGAGCAGTTCTTC. This encodes CASSWAGPGNEQFF.

This chain joins TRBV2 and TRBJ2-2; TRBD2 is a possible D gene (5 bases). The CDR3 extends over 17 amino acids. Trimming cost V 4 bases and J 6 bases, with 21 bases left between them. CDR1 and CDR2 from the germline V gene are SNHLY and FYNNEI. CDR3 amino acids: CASSALARAEGSGELFF. Here the CDR3 DNA reads TGTGCCAGCAGTGCCCTAGCCCGAGCCGAGGGATCCGGGGAGCTGTTTTTT.

The chain carries TRBV3-1 (or the pseudogene TRBV3-2) and TRBJ1-6, with D perhaps matching TRBD1 (5 bases). There are 14 residues in the CDR3. Between the trimmed V and J ends, which lost 1 base and 11 bases, there was a span of 12 bases. Germline CDR1 LGHDT, CDR2 YNNKEL (reference sequence). The CDR3, as DNA: TGTGCCAGCAGCCAAGGGGCAGGGATCCCACCCCTCCACTTT. It specifies CASSQGAGIPPLHF.

This sequence joins TRBV10-3 and TRBJ1-1; a possible D gene is TRBD1 (6 bases). The V gene's germline CDR1 is ENHRY and CDR2 SYGVKD. The V and J ends lost 5 bases and 1 base respectively, with 11 bases between them. The CDR3 consists of 14 residues. The CDR3, as DNA: TGTGCCATCAGTACAGGGATGGCGAACACTGAAGCTTTCTTT. Translating gives CAISTGMANTEAFF.

The V gene is TRBV29-1, the J gene TRBJ2-7, with TRBD1 identical over 8 bases. Germline assignment: CDR1 SQVTM and CDR2 ANQGSEA. This CDR3 is 14 amino acids long. The J segment lost 7 bases and the V segment lost 6 bases, leaving 14 bases of the junction unmatched. As DNA, the CDR3 is TGCAGCGTCGGGCCAGGGACAGGAGAGGGGGAGCAGTACTTC. It encodes CSVGPGTGEGEQYF.

The chain joins TRBV10-3 to TRBJ2-1; 8 bases line up with TRBD2. Trimming cost V 4 bases and J 5 bases; bases outside gene matches: 7. Germline assignment: CDR1 ENHRY and CDR2 SYGVKD. This CDR3 contains 15 residues. The CDR3, as DNA: TGTGCCATCAGTGTACAGCGGGGGCCAGACAATGAGCAGTTCTTC. Translation: CAISVQRGPDNEQFF.

This clone has only a few counts. The rearrangement uses TRBV7-2 and TRBJ2-3; 10 bases are shared with TRBD1. V was clipped by 6 bases and J by 5 bases; unmatched bases: 5. CDR1 SGHTA and CDR2 FQGNSA come from the germline V gene. This CDR3 is 14 amino acids long. CDR3: CASSYGQGVDTQYF. The CDR3 coding sequence is TGTGCCAGCAGTTACGGACAGGGGGTAGATACGCAGTATTTT.